This entry describes one TCR beta chain. This clone has a count of ten or more. Its binding antigen is unknown. The input lacks base qualities; no much larger clone sits a single base away. The sample originates from a study of shared clonotypes between healthy human individuals (dated by TCRdb to the early 2020s). At the level of the whole study: A few men and a couple of women, aged 18 to 49 years, made up the cohort. For each donor, CD4 naive and CD4 memory were each run on three plates, CD8 naive on two plates, and CD8 memory on one plate. To increase sequencing depth and limit assay-specific biases, different laboratories used diverse techniques to prepare libraries and sequence TCR repertoires. Leukapheresis yielded between about 0.85 and 10 billion PBMCs per donor. To estimate repertoire size and how much clonotypes are shared between individuals, the study performed deep sequencing of blood TCR repertoires from a few healthy adults. On the study overall, not on this receptor specifically: Because the study included a small number of donors, the genetic and exposure-history diversity represented was limited. Higher generation probabilities were observed for clonotypes shared by all four sorted-subset donors than for non-shared clonotypes. Pairwise subsampling indicated that sequencing depth was expected to affect the degree of clonotype sharing among donors. Even with the large sequencing depth, rarefaction of the sorted-subset datasets indicated that sequencing was incomplete. Estimated clonotype richness was generally larger for naive than for memory subsets. Across a few donors, roughly 5% of naive CD4, 3% to 3.5% of naive CD8, 2.3% of memory CD4, and over 0.35% of memory CD8 clonotypes were shared. Only blood was sampled, and tissue TCR repertoires likely differ from those in blood.

The CDR3 has 14 amino acids, counting the end cysteine and phenylalanine. This entry keeps only the CDR3 DNA: 42 bases, framed from base 1. CDR1 and CDR2 are read off the germline V gene as SGDLS and YYNGEE. A distance of 15 bases separates the germline ends of V and J, which lose 3 bases and 9 bases respectively. Using the deep immunoSEQ assay, TCR CDR3 regions were amplified from genomic DNA by multiplex PCR. Extracted genomic DNA from each cell subset was spread evenly across all wells of several immunoSEQ 96-well plates, with each plate serving as a replicate. For sorted subsets, each replicate PCR was loaded with about 0.2 ug genomic DNA, equivalent to 30,000 or so T cell genomes. The purified libraries were quantified using a Qubit 3.0 fluorometer, sized with a Bioanalyzer 2100, and then quantified again using the KAPA Library Quantification kit. Every immunoSEQ 96-well plate was sequenced on a dedicated single-read 150-cycle Illumina NextSeq 550 flow cell. In the source study's methods: Because the immunoSEQ output included only junctional sequences and no quality scores, the filtering could not be the same as the filtering used for full-length reads. To assign V/J genes and CDR3, sequences were annotated using PyIR, a Python wrapper for IgBLAST v1.9, with IMGT germline references. Reads were removed for weak V/J assignments (E-value above 1e-6), missing CDR3, stop codons, out-of-frame junctions, or ambiguous translated residues. A V3J clonotype was defined by an identical inferred V gene, J gene, and CDR3 amino acid sequence. Percentage overlap between repertoires was computed as shared unique clonotypes divided by the size of the smaller repertoire. Repertoire richness was assessed with RTK rarefaction, the Chao1 estimator, and Recon v2.1 estimates of unobserved clonotypes. For all TCRbeta clonotypes obtained by the gDNA method from four donors, generation probabilities were computed with OLGA. Here the immuneACCESS table is served through TCRdb, limited to in-frame sequences with V and J called. Missing clones are a known gap in these copies; in checked studies unresolved V genes cover under half, and the rest lacks a known reason. V, J and clone size are taken as reported in that table, and D and trimming were inferred from the DNA itself. The sample table records 300,000 to 400,000 clones; around 74% of these occur just once. Together, the top ten hold about a tenth of the sample.

The donors were healthy, HIV-negative adults who had no recently reported acute infections or vaccinations. All donors were Caucasian adults living in Nashville, Tennessee, USA. CD4+ T cells were enriched by magnetic negative selection, after which naive cells were positively selected on CD45RA and the negative fraction was taken as the memory subset. Blood was collected by leukapheresis, and PBMCs were isolated by Ficoll-Histopaque density gradient centrifugation and then cryopreserved in liquid nitrogen vapor phase. Analytical flow cytometry was used to check the purity and quantity of every magnetically sorted T cell population. From each sorted fraction, genomic DNA was isolated and quantified by UV absorbance on a Nanodrop 2000c.

Here the chain combines TRBV9 and TRBJ1-4; a tentative D call is TRBD1 (5 bases match). This TCR was recovered from a man aged 25-45 years in good health. Sequencing was performed on memory CD4+ T cells sorted from blood. In the paper's terms, the cell subset or site label means: CD45RA-negative fraction. The CDR3 here reads CASSGGTAGQKLFF. The DNA sequence is as follows: TGTGCCAGCAGCGGGGGGACGGCAGGGCAAAAACTGTTTTTT.